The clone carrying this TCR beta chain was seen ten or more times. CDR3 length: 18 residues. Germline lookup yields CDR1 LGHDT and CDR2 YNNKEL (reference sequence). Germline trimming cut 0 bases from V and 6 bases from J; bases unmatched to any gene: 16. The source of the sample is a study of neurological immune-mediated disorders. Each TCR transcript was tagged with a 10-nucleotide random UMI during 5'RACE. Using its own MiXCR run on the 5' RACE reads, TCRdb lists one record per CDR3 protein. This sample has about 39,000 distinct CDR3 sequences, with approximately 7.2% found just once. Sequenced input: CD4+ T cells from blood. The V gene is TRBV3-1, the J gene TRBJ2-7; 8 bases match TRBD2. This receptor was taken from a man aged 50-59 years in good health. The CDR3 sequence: CASSQDGLSGGPKREQYF. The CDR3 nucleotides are TGTGCCAGCAGCCAAGATGGGTTGAGCGGGGGACCTAAGCGCGAGCAGTACTTC.